This record concerns one T cell receptor beta chain sequence. At one of its ends the junction is not consistent with the germline gene, which may arise from a read error. In the source study's methods: From reference gene primer amplification, estimates of nucleated cell counts were derived. Profiling relied on immunoSEQ multiplex PCR, and the TCRdb table lists in-frame clones only, not all of them. The V and J calls and clone size come from that table; D and trimming were worked out from the DNA. This table has some 250,000 clones, 86% appearing once. Enrolled during active infection, Seattle patients were then followed longitudinally. The record originates from a study of blood T cell repertoires in COVID-19. The overall study: Spain, Italy and the United States supplied samples that represented acute and convalescent COVID-19. T cells, B-cell-depleted T cells, or PBMCs provided the cDNA or gDNA that served as material.

Looked up from germline, CDR1 is DFQATT and CDR2 is SNEGSKA (reference sequence). The CDR3 totals 15 residues. The sequencing input was peripheral blood. This chain joins TRBV20-1 and TRBJ1-2; D is ambiguous. This TCR derives from a woman aged 30 to 39 with COVID-19, enrolled during active disease. The DNA of the CDR3 is TGCAGTGCTAGTACTTCCCGCGTAGTGGGCTATGACTACACCTTC. It yields the protein CSASTSRVVGYDYTF.